This is a list of T cell receptor beta chains from one sample in a study of T-cell reconstitution after alpha-beta-depleted transplantation in children. TCRdb fed the PCR reads into MiXCR, producing one record per CDR3 protein. The sample includes over 200,000 distinct CDR3 sequences, approximately 8.4% of them seen just once. This sample comprised PBMCs, mostly from graft donor cells, obtained 360 days after TCRalphabeta/CD19-depleted stem cell transplant. These receptor sequences come from a male patient between 2 and 10 years old who had a stem cell transplant for acute myeloid leukemia, so the T cells may come from the graft donor. The CDR3 runs from the conserved cysteine through the conserved F or W.

V gene	J gene	CDR3 protein
TRBV6-5	TRBJ2-3	CASGYGTPGTDTQYF
TRBV11-2	TRBJ1-2	CASSPTGRANYGYTF
TRBV11-2	TRBJ1-6	CASSSTHVNPNSPLHF
TRBV7-6	TRBJ2-3	CASSLAQSTGTQYF
TRBV20-1	TRBJ1-4	CSARVPQGGFF
TRBV7-6	TRBJ1-4	CASSLVGSGATRPNEKLFF
TRBV7-2	TRBJ2-3	CASSLPQAPDTQYF
TRBV20-1	TRBJ2-5	CSATRDIGGVETQYF
TRBV6-5	TRBJ1-2	CASSSAYGYTF
TRBV12-3/TRBV12-4	TRBJ2-1	CASRSGTGKESSYNEQFF
TRBV7-8	TRBJ2-2	CASSLVGGPNTGELFF
TRBV24-1	TRBJ2-1	CATSDSRTGDYNKQFF
TRBV20-1	TRBJ2-3	CSGASGGALADTQYF
TRBV7-7	TRBJ2-3	CASSKTSGVTDTQYF
TRBV24-1	TRBJ2-3	CATVLGWAGGNDTQYF
TRBV4-2	TRBJ2-1	CASSETSGGPYSYNEQFF
TRBV27	TRBJ2-1	CASSLFYQAYNEQFF
TRBV5-1	TRBJ2-3	CASSLGAGSTDTQYF
TRBV20-1	TRBJ2-1	CSARRANDEQFF
TRBV20-1	TRBJ1-1	CSALTGVGTEAFF
TRBV20-1	TRBJ1-1	CGALTGEVAFF
TRBV20-1	TRBJ2-3	CRGQGTDTQYF
TRBV19	TRBJ1-2	CASSAQGVLWYGYTF
TRBV6-2/TRBV6-3	TRBJ2-7	CASTLTSGRAGIYEQYF
TRBV12-3/TRBV12-4	TRBJ1-2	CASSFLPGFNYGYTF
TRBV20-1	TRBJ1-2	CSAGQGAINYGYTF
TRBV5-1	TRBJ1-2	CASSLAAGDGYTF
TRBV5-1	TRBJ2-2	CASSTGRATGELFF
TRBV12-3/TRBV12-4	TRBJ1-4	CASSPARGKLFF
TRBV20-1	TRBJ2-5	CSARAVAGETQYF
TRBV9	TRBJ1-1	CASSSRQAFTEAFF
TRBV11-2	TRBJ2-1	CASSLGFGKGQYEQFF
TRBV20-1	TRBJ2-3	CSANRGPSTDTQYF
TRBV15	TRBJ2-5	CATSRYRGLSETQYF
TRBV5-5	TRBJ1-2	CASSLEGGYGYTF
TRBV20-1	TRBJ1-2	CSALGLGAYGYTF
TRBV5-5	TRBJ2-7	CASKYRLAGGPGKDEQYF
TRBV12-5	TRBJ2-5	CASGNRGETQYF
TRBV7-9	TRBJ2-7	CASSRAGLTDEQYF
TRBV7-9	TRBJ2-6	CASSLSPSGANVLTF
TRBV18	TRBJ2-1	CASSWRLAGGPDEQFF
TRBV12-3/TRBV12-4	TRBJ2-2	CASSLTSGRTGELFF
TRBV29-1	TRBJ2-3	CSVEGIRRVTDTQYF
TRBV12-5	TRBJ1-4	CASGFPDRFNEKLFF
TRBV6-5	TRBJ2-1	CASSYTGLAGKSYNEQFF
TRBV27	TRBJ2-3	CASSPGGSDTQYF
TRBV5-1	TRBJ2-3	CASSLPSGGTPHTDTQYF
TRBV5-1	TRBJ2-5	CASSLEGLAGWYQETQYF